These 13 T cell receptor beta chains share one sample of origin, sequenced in a study of T cell responses to AZD1222 COVID-19 vaccine. Produced via immunoSEQ multiplex PCR; TCRdb's table is partial and in-frame only. This table has over 130,000 clones, 94% appearing once. The source material was peripheral blood, sampled on day 0 of AZD1222 vaccination. Receptor source: an adult in good health.

V is TRBV6-5 and J is TRBJ1-1, with unresolved D. The ends were cut back, 10 bases at V and 0 bases at J, with 12 bases in the middle. The CDR3 length is 13 residues. CDR1 and CDR2 from the germline V gene are MNHEY and SVGAGI. CDR3: CATRGLMNTEAFF. In nucleotides, the CDR3 is TGTGCCACCCGTGGACTCATGAACACTGAAGCTTTCTTT.

The chain uses TRBV2 and TRBJ2-5, with TRBD2 matching over 7 bases. Trimming took 5 bases from V and 5 from J; bases not matched to a gene: 11. The CDR3 contains 15 residues. Per the germline V gene, CDR1 is SNHLY and CDR2 is FYNNEI. The CDR3 DNA reads as TGTGCCAGCAGTCGTCCGCGCGGGAGTCAGGAGACCCAGTACTTC. This translates into CASSRPRGSQETQYF.

This clone is a singleton in its sample. The chain joins TRBV3-1 (or the pseudogene TRBV3-2) to TRBJ2-4, with TRBD2 matching 8 bases. Trimming cost V 3 bases and J 8 bases; bases outside gene matches: 6. In germline, CDR1 is LGHDT, CDR2 YNNKEL (reference sequence). The CDR3 extends over 14 amino acids. The CDR3 bases are TGTGCCAGCAGCCAGGGACTAGACGGGGACATTCAGTACTTC. This encodes CASSQGLDGDIQYF.

This rearrangement joins TRBV2 to TRBJ1-4; D may be TRBD1 (5 bases). Trimming stripped 8 bases from V and 4 bases from J, with 14 bases between. The CDR3 has 14 amino acids. Germline V lookup: CDR1 SNHLY, CDR2 FYNNEI. The CDR3 coding sequence is TGTGCCAGCGGCCAGGAGGGGATTAATGAAAAACTGTTTTTT. It translates to CASGQEGINEKLFF.

V and J are TRBV28 and TRBJ1-6; D is undetermined. The CDR3 has 11 amino acids. Germline V gene sequence: CDR1 MDHEN, CDR2 SYDVKM. The V gene lost 6 bases and the J gene lost 7 bases, with 4 bases spanning the gap. CDR3 sequence (DNA): TGTGCCAGCAGGCTGAATTCACCCCTCCACTTT. Protein sequence: CASRLNSPLHF.

The CDR3 protein is CATSPTAGRKETQYF. The DNA of the CDR3 is TGTGCCACCAGCCCTACGGCAGGGCGCAAAGAGACCCAGTACTTC. The chain couples TRBV15 to TRBJ2-5; D may be TRBD1 (5 bases). The V end was cut by 5 bases, the J end by 3 bases, with 16 bases between. Germline V gives CDR1 LNHNV, CDR2 YYDKDF (reference sequence). The CDR3 consists of 15 residues.

The J gene is TRBJ2-3, the V gene TRBV30, with 13 bases matching TRBD2. The CDR3 has 15 residues. The germline V gene has CDR1 GTSNPN and CDR2 SVGIG (reference sequence). With 4 bases clipped from V and 3 bases from J, the junction kept 4 bases outside the gene matches. The CDR3 DNA reads TGTGCCTGGACCCGGACTAGCGGGAGAACAGATACGCAGTATTTT. Its protein product is CAWTRTSGRTDTQYF.

The chain uses TRBV4-3 and TRBJ2-5, with D unclear. Germline lookup yields CDR1 LGHNA and CDR2 YSLEER. V lost 0 bases to trimming and J lost 4 bases, with 18 bases between them. CDR3 length: 17 amino acids. CDR3 sequence: CASSQDRAGRRAETQYF. The CDR3 DNA is TGCGCCAGCAGCCAAGATAGGGCCGGGCGTCGGGCAGAGACCCAGTACTTC.

The genes are TRBV4-1 and TRBJ1-5; maybe TRBD1 (5 bases). Between the trimmed V and J ends, which lost 0 bases and 5 bases, there was a span of 14 bases. CDR1 and CDR2 from the germline V gene are MGHRA and YSYEKL. This CDR3 is built from 16 residues. CDR3 amino acids: CASSQEDPGGDQPQHF. Here the CDR3 DNA reads TGCGCCAGCAGCCAAGAGGACCCAGGAGGGGATCAGCCCCAGCATTTT.

The genes are TRBV28 and TRBJ1-1; no clear D gene. The CDR3 spans 13 residues. CDR1 and CDR2 (germline): MDHEN, SYDVKM. Between the trimmed V and J ends, which lost 8 bases and 1 base, there was a span of 11 bases. CDR3 region: CASSRVENTEAFF. The CDR3 DNA follows: TGTGCCAGCTCAAGGGTGGAGAACACTGAAGCTTTCTTT.

V is TRBV10-3 and J is TRBJ1-2; 7 bases are a match to TRBD1. The germline V gene encodes CDR1 ENHRY and CDR2 SYGVKD. V trimming: 10 bases; J trimming: 6 bases; junction bases outside the gene matches: 17. This CDR3 is built from 15 residues. The CDR3 region has the DNA TGTGCCACCCGTAACCGTGGACAGGAATCAAATGGCTACACCTTC. This codes for CATRNRGQESNGYTF.

The chain combines TRBV11-2 with TRBJ2-3, with D perhaps assigned TRBD1 or TRBD2 (5 bases each). V was shortened by 5 bases and J by 1 base, with 16 bases between the two germline ends. The CDR3 spans 16 residues. Germline values: CDR1 SGHAT, CDR2 FQNNGV. CDR3 residues: CASSHTRGAGTDTQYF. CDR3 sequence (DNA): TGTGCCAGCAGCCACACGAGGGGCGCGGGCACAGATACGCAGTATTTT.

This clone was recorded only once. The CDR3 coding sequence is TGTGCCGCCCGGGGTGGACTAGCTAACTATGGCTACACCTTC. Amino acid sequence: CAARGGLANYGYTF. The chain carries TRBV10-3 and TRBJ1-2; D not resolved. The CDR3 runs 14 residues. V was trimmed by 11 bases and J by 0 bases, leaving 16 bases between them. Germline CDR1 ENHRY, CDR2 SYGVKD.